This note documents a single T cell receptor beta chain sequence. This clone was picked up a small number of times. What this receptor recognizes is not known. No qualities accompany the bases; no much larger clone lies one base away. These data belong to a study of PD-L1 blockade in urothelial cancer (dated by TCRdb to 2016 to 2017). Broadly, across the study: Every patient began therapy around 2014 and was given atezolizumab 1,200 mg intravenously every 3 weeks. About 85% of the roughly 30 patients were males with bladder-origin urothelial cancer, and about 65% of the roughly 30 reported a prior smoking history. Patients had an ECOG performance status of 0 or 1 and had received between 0 and 3 prior chemotherapy regimens. Blood samples were analyzed at 3 weeks after treatment start (second dose) and at 6 weeks after treatment start. Blood samples gave median yields of around 150,000 T cells and some 84,000 unique TCRs, along with a median clonality of roughly 0.08. The study was an exploratory multi-omic analysis of somatic, immune and clinical correlates of response to PD-L1 blockade with atezolizumab in urothelial cancer. Pretreatment tumor samples, along with matched peripheral blood collected serially before and after atezolizumab treatment, underwent TCR sequencing. Durable clinical benefit meant progression-free survival longer than 6 months, and TCR features were also tested against progression-free and overall survival. In the same patients, pretreatment tumors underwent whole exome sequencing and RNA sequencing in addition to TCR sequencing. Roughly ten patients achieved durable clinical benefit and fewer than 25 did not. Twenty-nine patients had pretreatment blood TCR-seq, roughly 24 had at least one posttreatment blood collection, and roughly 24 had tumor TCR-seq. Results and caveats for the whole study, not just this receptor: Improved progression-free and overall survival was associated with having pretreatment peripheral blood TCR clonality below the median. Among patients with durable benefit, tumor-associated TCR clones showed greater expansion in peripheral blood 3 weeks after treatment started (n ≈ 20, p = 0.022). Because of the small sample size (n ≈ 29) and the many exploratory analyses performed, the results are intended to be regarded as hypothesis-generating.

Each PCR received spiked-in synthetic TCR analog templates so that absolute template abundance could be estimated from read counts. The immunoSEQ assay was used to amplify TCRbeta CDR3 regions from genomic DNA with bias-controlled V and J gene primers. Sequencing of rearranged TCRbeta segments was done at approximately 20X coverage. As for how the authors treated the data: Clustering was used to correct sequencing errors, and CDR3s were annotated against IMGT to assign V, D and J genes. Only productive TCRbeta rearrangements were used in downstream analyses, excluding out-of-frame or stop-codon sequences. Clonality was calculated as one minus the Shannon entropy normalized by the log of the number of unique productive sequences. Clones differing between time points or between blood and tumor were identified by Fisher's exact test with Benjamini-Hochberg correction at adjusted p below 0.01. TCRdb mirrors the immuneACCESS table, restricted to in-frame sequences. Some clones are absent from its copies; in checked studies, under half trace to an unresolved V gene, and the reason for the others is unknown. That table supplies the V and J calls and clone size; D and trimming were determined from the DNA. Across this sample there are around 100,000 clones, with 80% to 95% seen only once. The ten largest make up 3% to 4% of the sample.

In light of the paper, this sample's time point label describes: peripheral blood 6 weeks after treatment start. The cohort comprised nearly 30 patients with locally advanced or metastatic urothelial carcinoma treated at Memorial Sloan Kettering on a trial protocol. Peripheral blood mononuclear cells were collected pretreatment and during treatment, at between 1 and 8 total time points per patient. The Qiagen DNeasy Blood extraction kit was used to purify genomic DNA from total PBMCs and from tumor samples. PBMCs were collected pretreatment and during treatment, and were isolated and stored as previously described. Spanning cysteine to phenylalanine, the CDR3 consists of 14 amino acids. The kept DNA is CDR3 alone, 42 bases in frame from the first base. V lost 8 bases and J lost 8 bases, and the count of bases not matched to a germline gene is 14. Looking up the germline V gene (reference sequence) yields CDR1 SEHNR and CDR2 FQNEAQ.

Sequences were derived from PBMCs, sampled around atezolizumab (anti-PD-L1) treatment. The V and J segments used are TRBV7-9 and TRBJ1-2; TRBD1 fits 7 bases in the junction. The sequence was obtained from a man between 60 and 75 years old with urothelial cancer. The DNA sequence follows: TGTGCCAGCGAGGGTACATTGACAGGGTCGGGCTACACCTTC. The translation is CASEGTLTGSGYTF.